This T cell receptor beta chain was found in a study of CD8+CD57+ T cells in acquired aplastic anemia. This clonotype was seen ten or more times. Genomic DNA was employed as the template in profiling TCR beta VDJ and CDR3. A single record per CDR3 protein comes from TCRdb applying MiXCR to the reads. The data show about 150,000 distinct CDR3 sequences, 40% to 60% seen once. CD8+CD57+ cell expansion, shown by flow cytometry, had occurred in the patients selected for sequencing. Severe acquired aplastic anemia was present in every patient. CDR3 size: 16 residues. V lost 3 bases, J lost 0 bases, and 11 bases lay in between. CDR1 and CDR2 from the germline V gene are LNHDA and SQIVND (reference sequence).

The chain couples TRBV19 to TRBJ1-4; D remains ambiguous. The TCR comes from a human donor with aplastic anemia. Specimen: sorted CD4+, CD8+, or CD8+CD57+ T cells (not recorded which) from PBMCs. Written as DNA, the CDR3 is TGTGCCAGTAGTATTGGGTGGGTTGCAACTAATGAAAAACTGTTTTTT. This sequence encodes CASSIGWVATNEKLFF.